These 27 T cell receptor beta chains originate from one sample sequenced in a study of T cells after yellow fever vaccination. TCRdb analysed the 5' RACE reads with MiXCR anew, one entry per CDR3 protein. The table includes about 240,000 distinct CDR3 sequences, less than 9% detected once. Specimen: CD4+ T cells sorted from PBMCs, collected 15 days after the yellow fever booster vaccination. The source of these receptors is a man aged 25 to 45 who received the YFV17D yellow fever vaccine.

This clonotype showed up many times. The CDR3 DNA follows: TGTGCCAGCAGCTTGAATCTGTACCAAGAGACCCAGTACTTC. As protein: CASSLNLYQETQYF. V gene TRBV7-8 combines with J gene TRBJ2-5; D is unclear. This CDR3 contains 14 residues. Trimming pared 3 bases from V and 0 bases from J, leaving 8 bases between. The germline V gene has CDR1 SGHVS and CDR2 FQNEAQ.

This clonotype has at least ten counts. The chain couples TRBV18 to TRBJ2-3; possibly TRBD2 for D (6 bases). CDR1 KGHSH and CDR2 LQKENI come from the germline V gene. This CDR3 is 16 amino acids long. Between the trimmed V and J ends, which lost 1 base and 6 bases, there was a span of 17 bases. The CDR3 is CASSPRVPPGRDTQYF. The CDR3, as DNA: TGTGCCAGCTCACCACGGGTCCCCCCAGGGAGGGATACGCAGTATTTT. The variable domain in full, with the rest retrieved from reference TRBV18 and TRBJ2-3, is NAGVMQNPRHLVRRRGQEARLRCSPMKGHSHVYWYRQLPEEGLKFMVYLQKENIIDESGMPKERFSAEFPKEGPSILRIQQVVRGDSAAYFCASSPRVPPGRDTQYFGPGTRLTVL.

A few counts support this clonotype. This chain links TRBV5-5 with TRBJ2-1, with D perhaps matching TRBD1 (6 bases). The V gene lost 1 base and the J gene lost 3 bases, with 17 bases spanning the gap. Looked up from germline, CDR1 is SGHKS and CDR2 is YYEKEE (reference sequence). The length of the CDR3 is 17 residues. CDR3 DNA sequence: TGTGCCAGCAGCTTGACTGGGACGGGGACAATCTACAATGAGCAGTTCTTC. Translation gives CASSLTGTGTIYNEQFF.

This clonotype was observed a few times. The rearrangement joins TRBV6-1 to TRBJ1-5; 9 nucleotides align to TRBD1. Trimming cost V 5 bases and J 4 bases; bases outside gene matches: 6. The CDR3 is 15 amino acids. Germline lookup yields CDR1 MNHNS and CDR2 SASEGT. CDR3 loop: CASSLRQGVNQPQHF. The DNA for the CDR3 is TGTGCCAGCAGTCTGCGACAGGGGGTTAATCAGCCCCAGCATTTT.

The chain links TRBV27 to TRBJ1-5; 9 positions match TRBD1. Per germline, CDR1 MNHEY and CDR2 SMNVEV (reference sequence). The CDR3 length is 16 residues. Trimming removed 7 bases from V and 4 bases from J; junction bases left unmatched: 11. CDR3 sequence: CASTPGGQGKNQPQHF. Here the CDR3 DNA reads TGTGCCAGCACCCCTGGGGGACAGGGTAAAAATCAGCCCCAGCATTTT.

V is TRBV5-1 and J is TRBJ2-1; weak D call: TRBD1 (8 bases). Trimming took off 5 bases at V and 1 base at J, with 13 bases between the two ends. The CDR3 contains 15 residues. CDR1 SGHRS and CDR2 YFSETQ come from the germline V gene. CDR3 coding DNA: TGCGCCAGCAGATTACAGGGGGGGTCCTACAATGAGCAGTTCTTC. Amino acids: CASRLQGGSYNEQFF.

The J gene is TRBJ2-2, the V gene TRBV19; D is undetermined. CDR3 length equals 14 residues. Deletions cut 5 bases from V and 1 base from J, with 8 bases between. The V gene's germline CDR1 is LNHDA and CDR2 SQIVND (reference sequence). In DNA form, the CDR3 reads TGTGCCAGTAGTTTTGGATTGAACACCGGGGAGCTGTTTTTT. Amino acid sequence: CASSFGLNTGELFF. The whole variable domain, remainder taken from reference TRBV19 and TRBJ2-2, is DGGITQSPKYLFRKEGQNVTLSCEQNLNHDAMYWYRQDPGQGLRLIYYSQIVNDFQKGDIAEGYSVSREKKESFPLTVTSAQKNPTAFYLCASSFGLNTGELFFGEGSRLTVL.

This clonotype was found a few times. The chain joins TRBV11-2 to TRBJ1-3; D unclear. The CDR3 is made up of 13 amino acids. V was clipped by 5 bases and J by 0 bases, with 5 bases between them. Germline CDR1 is SGHAT and CDR2 is FQNNGV. Here the CDR3 reads CASSRSSGNTIYF. In DNA form, the CDR3 reads TGTGCCAGCAGCCGTTCCTCTGGAAACACCATATATTTT.

This clonotype was seen only a few times. The chain joins TRBV6-2 or TRBV6-3 to TRBJ2-3; 10 nucleotides align to TRBD2. V trimming: 5 bases; J trimming: 6 bases; junction bases outside the gene matches: 17. The CDR3 consists of 18 residues. Per the germline V gene, CDR1 is MNHEY and CDR2 is SVGEGT. CDR3 residues: CASSPSTWTSGPRDTQYF. The CDR3 DNA reads as TGTGCCAGCAGTCCCTCTACCTGGACTAGCGGCCCCCGGGATACGCAGTATTTT.

This clonotype has more than one count but fewer than ten. The rearrangement uses TRBV10-3 and TRBJ1-2; the D gene is possibly TRBD1 (6 bases). Trimming pared 1 base from V and 6 bases from J, leaving 18 bases between. Per the germline V gene, CDR1 is ENHRY and CDR2 is SYGVKD. This CDR3 spans 16 amino acids. The CDR3 is CAISEFGARGYDGYTF. Here the CDR3 DNA reads TGTGCCATCAGTGAGTTCGGGGCCAGGGGTTATGATGGCTACACCTTC.

This clonotype was detected ten times or more. The chain joins TRBV30 to TRBJ1-1; D uncertain. The germline V and J ends were trimmed by 4 bases and 0 bases, with 9 bases remaining between them. The CDR3 loop spans 13 amino acids. In germline, CDR1 is GTSNPN, CDR2 SVGIG (reference sequence). The DNA for the CDR3 is TGTGCCTGGAAAGTCGGCGTGAACACTGAAGCTTTCTTT. It yields the protein CAWKVGVNTEAFF.

CDR3 bases: TGTGCCAGCAGCCAAGAGTTGATATCGAACACCGGGGAGCTGTTTTTT. Translation gives CASSQELISNTGELFF. V gene TRBV4-2 combines with J gene TRBJ2-2; D ambiguous. The CDR3 covers 16 residues. The ends were cut back, 0 bases at V and 0 bases at J, with 8 bases in the middle. Germline values: CDR1 LGHNA, CDR2 YNFKEQ.

This clonotype occurred a few times. CDR3 amino acids: CASGGSSGVGYGYTF. The CDR3 bases are TGTGCCAGCGGGGGATCCTCGGGGGTCGGCTATGGCTACACCTTC. This rearrangement joins TRBV7-9 to TRBJ1-2, with TRBD1 as a possible D gene (5 bases). With 8 bases removed from V and 4 bases from J, the gap between germline ends came to 20 bases. CDR1 is SEHNR, CDR2 FQNEAQ, per germline (reference sequence). The CDR3 contains 15 residues.

This clonotype came up a few times. This sequence joins TRBV12-3 or TRBV12-4 and TRBJ2-3, with TRBD2 identical over 9 bases. Trimming cost V 4 bases and J 2 bases; bases outside gene matches: 7. The CDR3 has 16 residues. The CDR3 loop reads CASSSDSSGATDTQYF. CDR3 nucleotide sequence: TGTGCCAGCAGTTCCGACTCTAGCGGGGCCACAGATACGCAGTATTTT.

The chain recombines TRBV12-3 or TRBV12-4 with TRBJ1-1; 7 bases fit TRBD1. The CDR3 consists of 13 residues. V was clipped by 6 bases and J by 5 bases; unmatched bases: 6. CDR3 loop: CASRETGRTEAFF. DNA for the CDR3: TGTGCCAGCAGAGAGACAGGGAGGACTGAAGCTTTCTTT.

V gene TRBV6-2 or TRBV6-3 combines with J gene TRBJ1-5; D unclear. Trimming removed 4 bases from V and 4 bases from J, with 11 bases in between. CDR1 is MNHEY and CDR2 is SVGEGT in the germline V gene. The CDR3 totals 14 residues. CDR3 amino acids: CASSFTGENQPQHF. The DNA for the CDR3 is TGTGCCAGCAGTTTCACGGGTGAGAATCAGCCCCAGCATTTT.

This clonotype was observed at least ten times. The chain is built from TRBV19 and TRBJ2-1; 7 positions agree with TRBD1. CDR1 is LNHDA, CDR2 SQIVND, per germline (reference sequence). The CDR3 contains 15 residues. Unmatched junction bases numbered 6, after V lost 4 bases and J lost 3 bases. The CDR3 region is CASSRNRGDYNEQFF. The CDR3 DNA reads as TGTGCCAGTAGTAGAAACAGGGGAGACTACAATGAGCAGTTCTTC.

The chain has TRBV7-2 and TRBJ2-7; D is unresolved. The CDR3 totals 17 residues. V lost 3 bases and J lost 4, with 22 bases in between. CDR1 SGHTA and CDR2 FQGNSA come from the germline V gene. This CDR3 reads CASSFRPPAGKTYEQYF. Here the CDR3 DNA reads TGTGCCAGCAGCTTCCGCCCCCCGGCAGGCAAGACTTACGAGCAGTACTTC.

This clonotype was observed at least ten times. This chain uses TRBV5-1 with TRBJ2-7, with 9 bases fitting TRBD2. After removal of 5 bases from V and 3 bases from J, the junction contained 0 bases not matched to a gene. Germline-derived CDR1 and CDR2 are SGHRS and YFSETQ. The CDR3 runs to 12 residues. CDR3 sequence reads: CASRLAGYEQYF. Here the CDR3 DNA reads TGCGCCAGCAGACTAGCGGGCTACGAGCAGTACTTC.

This clonotype was picked up a small number of times. The DNA of the CDR3 is TGTGCCAGCAGCTTAGGGCCCCGAACGGACAGTCCAGAGACCCAGTACTTC. Protein sequence: CASSLGPRTDSPETQYF. This chain connects TRBV7-2 to TRBJ2-5; a weak D match, TRBD1 (6 bases). V lost 1 base to trimming and J lost 4 bases, with 19 bases between them. The CDR3 spans 17 residues. Germline CDR1 reads SGHTA; CDR2 reads FQGNSA.

As for this clonotype: The junction departs from germline at one end; a sequencing error may be responsible. This rearrangement joins TRBV15 to TRBJ2-2, with 9 positions matching TRBD2. There are 16 residues in the CDR3. Per the germline V gene, CDR1 is LNHNV and CDR2 is YYDKDF (reference sequence). The CDR3 spells CAASGAGLARTGELFF. The CDR3, as DNA: TGTGCCGCCAGCGGTGCTGGACTAGCGAGAACCGGGGAGCTGTTTTTT.

V and J are TRBV7-2 and TRBJ2-3; TRBD2 might be the D (5 bases). CDR1 is SGHTA, CDR2 FQGNSA, per germline. The CDR3 length is 14 residues. Deletions cut 8 bases from V and 1 base from J, with 13 bases between. The CDR3 sequence is CASQIGSGTDTQYF. The CDR3 bases are TGTGCCAGCCAGATAGGTAGCGGCACAGATACGCAGTATTTT.

This clonotype showed up just a few times. The chain employs TRBV7-2 and TRBJ2-1; no clear D. CDR3 size: 13 residues. From germline, CDR1 is SGHTA and CDR2 FQGNSA. The V and J ends lost 2 bases and 4 bases respectively, with 6 bases between them. CDR3 sequence reads: CASSLNLYNEQFF. The CDR3 nucleotides are TGTGCCAGCAGCTTAAACTTATACAATGAGCAGTTCTTC.

The CDR3 reads CAIGPGPNYEQYF. CDR3 coding DNA: TGTGCCATCGGCCCGGGGCCCAACTACGAGCAGTACTTC. The chain recombines TRBV5-6 with TRBJ2-7, with D perhaps matching TRBD1 or TRBD2 (5 bases each). The CDR3 runs 13 residues. V was pared by 9 bases and J by 3 bases, with 16 bases between. Germline-derived CDR1 and CDR2 are SGHDT and YYEEEE. The full variable domain, rest sourced from reference TRBV5-6 and TRBJ2-7, is DAGVTQSPTHLIKTRGQQVTLRCSPKSGHDTVSWYQQALGQGPQFIFQYYEEEERQRGNFPDRFSGHQFPNYSSELNVNALLLGDSALYLCAIGPGPNYEQYFGPGTRLTVT.

This clonotype was seen only a few times. The V and J genes are TRBV4-3 and TRBJ2-1; D might be TRBD2 (5 bases). Germline loops: CDR1 LGHNA, CDR2 YSLEER. Trimming shortened V by 1 base and J by 8 bases, and 15 bases separated the two germline ends. This CDR3 is built from 15 residues. The CDR3 loop is CASSQVGNGIYEQFF. CDR3 coding DNA: TGCGCCAGCAGCCAAGTTGGGAACGGGATCTATGAGCAGTTCTTC.

The J gene is TRBJ1-2, the V gene TRBV20-1; the D gene is possibly TRBD1 (5 bases). The V end was cut by 5 bases, the J end by 4 bases, with 17 bases between. CDR3 length: 14 residues. From germline, CDR1 is DFQATT and CDR2 SNEGSKA (reference sequence). The CDR3, as DNA: TGCAGTGCTCCCGCGAGGTATAGGGGCTATGGCTACACCTTC. Its protein product is CSAPARYRGYGYTF.

This clonotype was counted many times. The chain recombines TRBV5-1 with TRBJ2-7, with no clear D. CDR1 and CDR2 (germline): SGHRS, YFSETQ. Trimming left V 0 bases short and J 0 bases short, with 13 bases between. This CDR3 has 16 residues. CDR3: CASSLGALQNSYEQYF. DNA for the CDR3: TGCGCCAGCAGCTTGGGCGCCCTACAGAACTCCTACGAGCAGTACTTC.